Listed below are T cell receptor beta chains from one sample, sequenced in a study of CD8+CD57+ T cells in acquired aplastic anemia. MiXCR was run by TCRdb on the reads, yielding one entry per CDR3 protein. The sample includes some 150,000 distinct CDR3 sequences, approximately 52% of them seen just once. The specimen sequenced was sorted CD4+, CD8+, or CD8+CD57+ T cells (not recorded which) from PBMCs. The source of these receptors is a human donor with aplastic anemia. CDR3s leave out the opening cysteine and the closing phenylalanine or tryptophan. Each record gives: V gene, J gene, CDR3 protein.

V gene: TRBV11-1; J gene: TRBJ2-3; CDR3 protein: ASRAGSSGGTDTQY
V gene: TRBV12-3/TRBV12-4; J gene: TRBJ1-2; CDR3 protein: ASSSSRTGPNYGYT
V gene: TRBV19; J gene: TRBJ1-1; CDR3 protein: ASSMGPNTEAF
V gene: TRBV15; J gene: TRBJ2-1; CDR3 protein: ATSLTSGDYNEQF
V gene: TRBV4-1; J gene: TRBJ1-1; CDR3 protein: ASSPQENTEAF
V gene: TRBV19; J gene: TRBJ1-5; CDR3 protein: ASSMGLGQPQH
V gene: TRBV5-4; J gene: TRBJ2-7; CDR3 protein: ASSSGTSGVVYEQY
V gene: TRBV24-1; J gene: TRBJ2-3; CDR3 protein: ATRGRFTDTQY
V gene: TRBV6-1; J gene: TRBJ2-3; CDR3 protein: ASRGTSGGLDTQY
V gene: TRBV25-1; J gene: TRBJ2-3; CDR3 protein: ASSEYSTFTDTQY
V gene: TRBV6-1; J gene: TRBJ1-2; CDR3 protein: ASRLGMQYT
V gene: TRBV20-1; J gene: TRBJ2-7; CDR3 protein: SAYSGGLEQY
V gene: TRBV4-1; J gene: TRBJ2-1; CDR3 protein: ASRSLAGTYSEQF
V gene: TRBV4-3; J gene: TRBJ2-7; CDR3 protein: ASSPGIRTSEYEQY
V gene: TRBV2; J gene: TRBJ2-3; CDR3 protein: ASSPRGAYTDTQY
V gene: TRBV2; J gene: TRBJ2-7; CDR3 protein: ARVGTGDYEQY
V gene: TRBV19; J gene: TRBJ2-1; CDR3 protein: ASSLRQGNPYNEQF
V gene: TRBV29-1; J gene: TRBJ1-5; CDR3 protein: SVAGAGNQPQH
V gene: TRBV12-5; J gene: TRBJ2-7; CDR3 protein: ASAGTSGVYEQY
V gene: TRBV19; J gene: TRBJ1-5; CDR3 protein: ASSIDRGSNQPQH
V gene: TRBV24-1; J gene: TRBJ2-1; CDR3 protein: ATSDWDRHNEQF
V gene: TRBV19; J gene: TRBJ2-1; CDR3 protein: ASSTGTSGGFGEQF